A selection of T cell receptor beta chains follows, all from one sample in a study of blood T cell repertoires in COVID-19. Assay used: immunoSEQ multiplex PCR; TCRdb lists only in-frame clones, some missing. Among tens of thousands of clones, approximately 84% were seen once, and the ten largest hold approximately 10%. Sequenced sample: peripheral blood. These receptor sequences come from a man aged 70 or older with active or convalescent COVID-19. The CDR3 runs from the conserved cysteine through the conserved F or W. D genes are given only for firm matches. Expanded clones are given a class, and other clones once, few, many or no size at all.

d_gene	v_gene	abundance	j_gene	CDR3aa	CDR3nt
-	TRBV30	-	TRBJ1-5	CAWSFRSSNQPQHF	TGTGCCTGGAGCTTCAGATCCAGCAATCAGCCCCAGCATTTT
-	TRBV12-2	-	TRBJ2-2	CASRHRDRGFSSAGELFF	TGTGCAAGTCGCCACCGGGACAGGGGGTTTTCGTCCGCCGGGGAGCTGTTTTTT
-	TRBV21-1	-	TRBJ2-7	CASSKGLLAGGSGAYEQYF	TGTGCCAGCAGCAAAGGGTTACTAGCGGGAGGGTCGGGGGCCTACGAGCAGTACTTC
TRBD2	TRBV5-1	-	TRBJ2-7	CASSGGAGTGLEQYF	TGCGCCAGCAGCGGGGGAGCGGGGACCGGGTTGGAGCAGTACTTC
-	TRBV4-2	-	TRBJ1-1	CASSQDSGRTEAFF	TGTGCCAGCAGCCAAGATTCAGGGCGGACTGAAGCTTTCTTT
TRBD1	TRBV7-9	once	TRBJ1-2	CASKSGTGYGYTF	TGTGCCAGCAAGTCGGGGACAGGCTATGGCTACACCTTC
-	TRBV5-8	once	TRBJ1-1	CASSLGAMNTEAFF	TGTGCCAGCAGCTTGGGGGCAATGAACACTGAAGCTTTCTTT
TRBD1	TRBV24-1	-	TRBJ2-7	CATSERGQGIPYEQYF	TGTGCCACCAGCGAACGGGGACAGGGAATTCCCTACGAGCAGTACTTC
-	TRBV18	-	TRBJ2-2	CASSPPNRAGVGELFF	TGTGCCAGCTCACCACCGAATCGCGCAGGGGTAGGGGAGCTGTTTTTT
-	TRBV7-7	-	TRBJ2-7	CASTGGRPPKSYEQYF	TGTGCTAGCACCGGAGGTCGTCCCCCGAAATCCTACGAGCAGTACTTC
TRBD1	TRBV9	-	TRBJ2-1	CASSARTGFHEQFF	TGTGCCAGCAGCGCGCGGACAGGGTTTCATGAGCAGTTCTTC
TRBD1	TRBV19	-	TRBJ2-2	CASSRQGRLGELFF	TGTGCCAGTAGCCGACAGGGTAGATTAGGGGAGCTGTTTTTT
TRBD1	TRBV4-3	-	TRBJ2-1	CASSLRQGGNEQFF	TGCGCCAGCAGCCTAAGACAGGGGGGCAATGAGCAGTTCTTC
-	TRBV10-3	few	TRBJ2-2	CAISESSFKSASTGELFF	TGTGCCATCAGTGAGTCAAGTTTTAAGAGCGCATCCACCGGGGAGCTGTTTTTT
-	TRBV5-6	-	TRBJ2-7	CASSERLTYEQYF	TGTGCCAGCAGCGAGCGGCTTACCTACGAGCAGTACTTC
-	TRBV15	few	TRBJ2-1	CATSRVSGEPFNEQFF	TGTGCCACCAGCAGAGTATCGGGGGAGCCTTTCAATGAGCAGTTCTTC
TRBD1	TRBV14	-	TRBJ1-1	CASSQDVGQGARGTEAFF	TGTGCCAGCAGCCAAGATGTCGGACAGGGGGCGCGAGGAACTGAAGCTTTCTTT
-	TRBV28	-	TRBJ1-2	CASSSSGAGAGGYTF	TGTGCCAGCAGTTCCAGTGGGGCAGGGGCCGGAGGCTACACCTTC
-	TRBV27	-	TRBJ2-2	CASSPTSLPGELFF	TGTGCCAGCAGTCCAACTAGCTTACCCGGGGAGCTGTTTTTT
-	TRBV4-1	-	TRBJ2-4	CASSQEGAGTLAKNIQYF	TGCGCCAGCAGCCAAGAAGGGGCCGGGACACTAGCCAAAAACATTCAGTACTTC
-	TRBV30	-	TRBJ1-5	CAWSAGNGQPQHF	TGTGCCTGGAGTGCAGGAAACGGACAGCCCCAGCATTTT
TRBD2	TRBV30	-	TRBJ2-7	CAWSGGLAGVYEQYF	TGTGCCTGGAGTGGAGGACTAGCGGGAGTCTACGAGCAGTACTTC
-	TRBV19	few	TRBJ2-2	CASSIKAGRELFF	TGTGCCAGTAGTATCAAGGCAGGAAGGGAGCTGTTTTTT
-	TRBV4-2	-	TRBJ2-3	CASSQERTLSTDTQYF	TGTGCCAGCAGCCAAGAGAGGACACTTAGCACAGATACGCAGTATTTT
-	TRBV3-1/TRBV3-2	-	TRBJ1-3	CASSPWSSGNTIYF	TGTGCCAGCAGCCCTTGGAGCTCTGGAAACACCATATATTTT
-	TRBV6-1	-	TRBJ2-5	CASRYGGTYQETQYF	TGTGCCAGCAGATATGGCGGGACGTACCAAGAGACCCAGTACTTC
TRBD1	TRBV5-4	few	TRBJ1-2	CASSSRTGAKYGYTF	TGTGCCAGCAGCTCGAGGACAGGGGCGAAATATGGCTACACCTTC
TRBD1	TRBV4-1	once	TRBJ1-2	CASSQRGTGGYYGYTF	TGCGCCAGCAGCCAAAGGGGGACAGGGGGCTACTATGGCTACACCTTC
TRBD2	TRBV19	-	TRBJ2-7	CASRPGLAGAHEQYF	TGTGCCAGTAGACCGGGGCTAGCGGGAGCTCATGAGCAGTACTTC
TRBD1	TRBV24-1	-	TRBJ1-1	CATSEGTGLNTEAFF	TGTGCCACCAGTGAAGGGACAGGATTGAACACTGAAGCTTTCTTT
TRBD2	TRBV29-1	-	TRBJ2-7	CSASGTSGYSSAYEQYF	TGCAGCGCATCCGGGACTAGCGGGTATAGCTCGGCCTACGAGCAGTACTTC
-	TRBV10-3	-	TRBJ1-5	CAISESAGNQPQHF	TGTGCCATCAGTGAGTCGGCGGGAAATCAGCCCCAGCATTTT
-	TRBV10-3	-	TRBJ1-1	CAIRGGDTEAFF	TGTGCCATCAGGGGAGGGGACACTGAAGCTTTCTTT
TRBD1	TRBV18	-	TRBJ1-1	CASSPGQGPTEAFF	TGTGCCAGCTCACCGGGACAGGGCCCCACTGAAGCTTTCTTT
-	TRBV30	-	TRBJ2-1	CAWSPLRGAGVSEQFF	TGTGCCTGGAGTCCCCTTCGAGGCGCCGGGGTAAGTGAGCAGTTCTTC
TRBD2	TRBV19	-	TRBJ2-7	CASNAGLDPYEQYF	TGTGCCAGTAACGCAGGACTAGATCCCTACGAGCAGTACTTC